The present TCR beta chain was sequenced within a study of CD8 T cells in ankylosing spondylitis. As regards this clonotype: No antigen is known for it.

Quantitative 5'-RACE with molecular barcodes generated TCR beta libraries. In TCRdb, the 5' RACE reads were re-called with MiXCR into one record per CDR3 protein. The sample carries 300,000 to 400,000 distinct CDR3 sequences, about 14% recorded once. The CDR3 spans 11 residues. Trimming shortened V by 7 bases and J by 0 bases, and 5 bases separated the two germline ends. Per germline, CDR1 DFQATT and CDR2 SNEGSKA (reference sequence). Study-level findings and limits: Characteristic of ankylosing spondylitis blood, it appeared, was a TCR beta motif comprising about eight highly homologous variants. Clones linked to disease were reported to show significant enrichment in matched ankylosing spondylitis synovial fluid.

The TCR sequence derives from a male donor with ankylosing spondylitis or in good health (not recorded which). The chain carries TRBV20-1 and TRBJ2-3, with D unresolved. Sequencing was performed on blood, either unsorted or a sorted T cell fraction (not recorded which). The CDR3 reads CSVPSTDTQYF. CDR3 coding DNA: TGCAGTGTACCCAGCACAGATACGCAGTATTTT.